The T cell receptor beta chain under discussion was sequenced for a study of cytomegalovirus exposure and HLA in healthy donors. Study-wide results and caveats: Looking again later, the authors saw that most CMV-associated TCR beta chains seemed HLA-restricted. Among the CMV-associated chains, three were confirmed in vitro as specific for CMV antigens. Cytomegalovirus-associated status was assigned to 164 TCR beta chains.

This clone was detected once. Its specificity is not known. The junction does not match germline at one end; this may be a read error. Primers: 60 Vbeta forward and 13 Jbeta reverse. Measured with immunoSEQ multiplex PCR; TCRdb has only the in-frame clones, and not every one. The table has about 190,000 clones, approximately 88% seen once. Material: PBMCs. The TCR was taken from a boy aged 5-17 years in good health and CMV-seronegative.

Here the CDR3 reads CASSPPPDRGREPFF. The CDR3 DNA follows: TGTGCCAGCAGTCCTCCTCCGGACAGAGGGCGGGAGCCGTTTTTT. The chain combines TRBV27 with TRBJ2-2; TRBD2 might be the D (7 bases). CDR3 length: 15 amino acids. CDR1 is MNHEY, CDR2 SMNVEV, per germline (reference sequence).